These 13 T cell receptor beta chains were sequenced from one sample in a study of blood T cell repertoires in COVID-19. Data came from immunoSEQ multiplex PCR; TCRdb stores just in-frame clones and leaves some out. The sample lists about 76,000 clones, approximately 86% occurring once. Sequencing used peripheral blood. The receptors shown here come from a human donor in a cohort sampled during active COVID-19.

This clone was seen just once. The chain links TRBV7-9 to TRBJ1-2; tentative D call: TRBD1 (5 bases). Germline V CDR1 and CDR2: SEHNR, FQNEAQ (reference sequence). Trimming cost V 5 bases and J 13 bases, with 17 bases left between them. This CDR3 region has 12 residues. CDR3 residues: CASSLQPDSRTF. CDR3 coding DNA: TGTGCCAGCAGCCTTCAGCCTGACAGCCGCACCTTC.

The chain links TRBV29-1 to TRBJ2-3; 7 nucleotides match TRBD2. CDR3 length: 15 amino acids. Germline CDR1 is SQVTM and CDR2 is ANQGSEA. J lost 5 bases, V lost 7 bases, and 15 bases had no gene match. The CDR3 loop reads CSGIRGRGHEDTQYF. The CDR3 DNA follows: TGCAGCGGCATTCGGGGGAGGGGTCACGAAGATACGCAGTATTTT.

The V gene is TRBV6-5, the J gene TRBJ2-1, with a weak D call TRBD2 (5 bases). The CDR3 is 13 residues long. Trimming took 8 bases from V and 10 from J, leaving 18 bases between them. Looked up from germline, CDR1 is MNHEY and CDR2 is SVGAGI. CDR3 region: CASSLGAVGEQFF. CDR3 coding DNA: TGTGCCAGCTCTCTTGGAGCGGTCGGAGAGCAGTTCTTC.

A single count supports this clone. The chain links TRBV6-1 to TRBJ2-7, with a possible D match to TRBD1 (6 bases). Trimming took 0 bases from V and 2 from J, leaving 14 bases between them. Germline V CDR1 and CDR2: MNHNS, SASEGT. This CDR3 has 16 residues. The chain's CDR3 is CASSEATGARTYEQYF. CDR3 bases: TGTGCCAGCAGTGAAGCGACAGGAGCACGAACCTACGAGCAGTACTTC.

The genes are TRBV18 and TRBJ2-1; D is perhaps TRBD2 (6 bases). The V gene lost 3 bases and the J gene lost 0 bases, with 15 bases spanning the gap. CDR1 and CDR2 (germline): KGHSH, LQKENI. The CDR3 contains 17 residues. The CDR3 sequence: CASSPPGGEVSYNEQFF. The CDR3 coding sequence is TGTGCCAGCTCACCCCCCGGGGGTGAGGTCTCCTACAATGAGCAGTTCTTC.

This chain connects TRBV7-9 to TRBJ2-1; 10 bases agree with TRBD2. The trim removed 4 bases at V and 4 bases at J, leaving 1 base unmatched. This CDR3 is 14 amino acids long. Germline V CDR1 and CDR2: SEHNR, FQNEAQ (reference sequence). CDR3 loop: CASSSLAGYNEQFF. The CDR3 DNA reads as TGTGCCAGCAGCTCACTAGCGGGGTACAATGAGCAGTTCTTC.

This chain connects TRBV5-4 to TRBJ2-7; 10 nucleotides align to TRBD1. The CDR3 is 18 amino acids. CDR1 is SGHNT and CDR2 is YYREEE in the germline V gene (reference sequence). After removal of 2 bases from V and 6 bases from J, the junction contained 17 bases not matched to a gene. The CDR3 region has the DNA TGTGCCAGCAGCTTAGGGGGGACAGGGGCCAGGAGCCTAGGCGAGCAGTACTTC. Its translation is CASSLGGTGARSLGEQYF.

This chain uses TRBV6-2 or TRBV6-3 with TRBJ2-1, with TRBD2 matching over 7 bases. After removal of 0 bases from V and 4 bases from J, the junction contained 6 bases not matched to a gene. CDR3 length equals 16 residues. Germline V gene lookup returns CDR1 MNHEY and CDR2 SVGEGT. CDR3 nucleotide sequence: TGTGCCAGCAGTTACTCGCCTAGCGGAAGGTACAATGAGCAGTTCTTC. Its translation: CASSYSPSGRYNEQFF.

The chain combines TRBV2 with TRBJ2-2; D remains ambiguous. The germline gives CDR1 SNHLY, CDR2 FYNNEI. CDR3 length: 11 amino acids. V lost 5 bases, J lost 5 bases, and 3 bases lay in between. CDR3 sequence (DNA): TGTGCCAGCAGTCTGACCGGGGAGCTGTTTTTT. Translating it yields CASSLTGELFF. Based on the CDR3 plus reference TRBV2 and TRBJ2-2, the full variable domain is EPEVTQTPSHQVTQMGQEVILRCVPISNHLYFYWYRQILGQKVEFLVSFYNNEISEKSEIFDDQFSVERPDGSNFTLKIRSTKLEDSAMYFCASSLTGELFFGEGSRLTVL.

This chain connects TRBV4-2 to TRBJ2-7; D is unresolved. Germline CDR1 LGHNA, CDR2 YNFKEQ. The length of the CDR3 is 15 residues. The germline V and J ends were trimmed by 1 base and 3 bases, with 13 bases remaining between them. This CDR3 reads CASSQGPGGDYEQYF. As DNA, the CDR3 is TGTGCCAGCAGCCAAGGCCCCGGCGGAGACTACGAGCAGTACTTC.

V and J are TRBV11-3 and TRBJ1-4, with 7 bases lining up with TRBD1. CDR3 size: 15 residues. Germline CDR1 reads SGHNT; CDR2 reads YENEEA. V was pared by 6 bases and J by 5 bases, with 9 bases of the junction left unmatched. The CDR3 region is CASRASGRGNEKLFF. CDR3 nucleotide sequence: TGTGCCAGCAGGGCGTCGGGCAGGGGGAATGAAAAACTGTTTTTT. The variable domain in full, with the rest retrieved from reference TRBV11-3 and TRBJ1-4, is EAGVVQSPRYKIIEKKQPVAFWCNPISGHNTLYWYLQNLGQGPELLIRYENEEAVDDSQLPKDRFSAERLKGVDSTLKIQPAELGDSAVYLCASRASGRGNEKLFFGSGTQLSVL.

The CDR3 here is CATSDHQGYGYTF. The CDR3 bases are TGTGCCACCAGTGATCATCAGGGCTATGGCTACACCTTC. The chain uses TRBV24-1 and TRBJ1-2; D perhaps matches TRBD1 (5 bases). From germline, CDR1 is KGHDR and CDR2 SFDVKD. The ends were cut back, 3 bases at V and 4 bases at J, with 8 bases in the middle. The CDR3 is 13 residues long.

V gene TRBV11-2 combines with J gene TRBJ1-2, with D possibly matching TRBD1 (6 bases). Germline V gene sequence: CDR1 SGHAT, CDR2 FQNNGV. This CDR3 has 15 residues. V was clipped by 5 bases and J by 5 bases, with 18 bases between them. CDR3 bases: TGTGCCAGCAGCCCCCGGGTCGGGGGGCGTTATGGCTACACCTTC. Protein: CASSPRVGGRYGYTF.